The rows below give T cell receptor beta chains drawn from one sample of a study of blood T cell repertoires in COVID-19. Clones were sequenced by immunoSEQ multiplex PCR, and TCRdb holds only the in-frame ones, with some missing. The sample carries about 190,000 clones, approximately 84% recorded once. Sequences were obtained from PBMCs or T cells enriched from blood (not recorded which). The receptors originated from a woman aged 25 to 45 who had recovered from COVID-19. CDR3s include the opening cysteine and the closing phenylalanine or tryptophan. The order of the fields is J gene, CDR3 length, D gene, V gene, clone size, CDR3 DNA, CDR3 protein. D genes are given only for firm matches. Rows may omit the clone size; those that give it use once, few, many or a size class.

>TRBJ1-6|17|TRBD1|TRBV27|.
TGTGCCAGCAGTTTACGGTCCCGGGACAGCCATAATTCACCCCTCCACTTT
CASSLRSRDSHNSPLHF
>TRBJ1-4|14|TRBD1|TRBV9|.
TGTGCCAGCAGCCCCTGGGGGACAGCTGAAAAACTGTTTTTT
CASSPWGTAEKLFF
>TRBJ2-3|18|.|TRBV19|.
TGTGCCAGTAGTATTAGAGTCCCCAGAGGCGGTAACACAGATACGCAGTATTTT
CASSIRVPRGGNTDTQYF
>TRBJ2-7|16|TRBD2|TRBV7-9|.
TGTGCCAGCAGCTTAGTTCTTACGGGAGGGCCTCGGGAGCAGTACTTC
CASSLVLTGGPREQYF
>TRBJ1-1|16|.|TRBV7-9|many
TGTGCCAGCAGCTTCCCGCCGGGGTCCCCTGGCACTGAAGCTTTCTTT
CASSFPPGSPGTEAFF
>TRBJ1-3|16|.|TRBV19|.
TGTGCCAGTAGTATTTATGGCAAAGTCTCTGGAAACACCATATATTTT
CASSIYGKVSGNTIYF
>TRBJ1-1|16|.|TRBV30|.
TGTGCCTGGAGTGTCTGGCAGGGGAATCGCGGCACTGAAGCTTTCTTT
CAWSVWQGNRGTEAFF
>TRBJ2-2|13|.|TRBV28|.
TGTGCCAGCAGTTTCGCGAACACCGGGGAGCTGTTTTTT
CASSFANTGELFF
>TRBJ2-1|12|.|TRBV10-1|.
TGCGCCAGCAGTGGTGGGGGGAATGAGCAGTTCTTC
CASSGGGNEQFF
>TRBJ2-7|16|TRBD2|TRBV7-8|.
TGTGCCAGCACCCCTGATACCGGGACTAGCGGGGGCGAGCAGTACTTC
CASTPDTGTSGGEQYF
>TRBJ2-1|15|.|TRBV4-1|.
TGCGCCAGCAGCCAAGATCGACACGACGACAATGAGCAGTTCTTC
CASSQDRHDDNEQFF
>TRBJ2-2|16|TRBD2|TRBV6-2/TRBV6-3|.
TGTGCCAGCAGTTACGGCGGGGGGCGGAACACCGGGGAGCTGTTTTTT
CASSYGGGRNTGELFF
>TRBJ1-6|15|TRBD1|TRBV7-3|.
TGTGCCAGCAGCACCAGGGACAGGAATAATTCACCCCTCCACTTT
CASSTRDRNNSPLHF
>TRBJ1-1|18|.|TRBV28|.
TGTGCCAGCAGTTTAGTCCCCCCCGGCAGGGGAGATAACACTGAAGCTTTCTTT
CASSLVPPGRGDNTEAFF
>TRBJ2-7|14|.|TRBV6-5|.
TGTGCCAGCCAATCGGAGCGGGCCTCCTACGAGCAGTACTTC
CASQSERASYEQYF
>TRBJ2-7|13|.|TRBV5-6|once
TGTGCCAGCAGCCCTATTAGACTAGACGAGCAGTACTTC
CASSPIRLDEQYF
>TRBJ1-1|16|.|TRBV11-1|.
TGTGCCAGCAGCTTATACGAACAGGGTTTGGTCCCTGAAGCTTTCTTT
CASSLYEQGLVPEAFF
>TRBJ2-6|15|TRBD2|TRBV11-2|.
TGTGCCAGCAGCCGGGGGGATTTCGGGGCCAACGTCCTGACTTTC
CASSRGDFGANVLTF
>TRBJ2-5|14|.|TRBV2|.
TGTGCCAGCAGCCGCGGGACTTACCAAGAGACCCAGTACTTC
CASSRGTYQETQYF
>TRBJ2-5|15|TRBD2|TRBV9|.
TGTGCCAGCAGCGGACTAGCGGGAGAAGTGGAGACCCAGTACTTC
CASSGLAGEVETQYF
>TRBJ1-4|15|.|TRBV7-9|.
TGTGCCAGCAGCCTTGACGCAGGGATTAATGAAAAACTGTTTTTT
CASSLDAGINEKLFF
>TRBJ2-7|16|.|TRBV5-1|.
TGCGCCAGCAGCTTGGCCCCCCCCCTAGGCGCCTACGAGCAGTACTTC
CASSLAPPLGAYEQYF
>TRBJ2-4|15|.|TRBV19|.
TGTGCCAGCGCTAATGGGGGGATTGGGGAAAACATTCAGTACTTC
CASANGGIGENIQYF
>TRBJ2-1|15|TRBD1|TRBV5-8|.
TGTGCCAGCAGCACACCGGGACAGGGGGCGGATGAGCAGTTCTTC
CASSTPGQGADEQFF
>TRBJ1-2|14|.|TRBV27|few
TGTGCCAGCAGTCGAAGTGGGGGCAGGTATGGCTACACCTTC
CASSRSGGRYGYTF
>TRBJ2-7|15|.|TRBV29-1|once
TGCAGCGTTGAAGGTCCCGGGAATGGGTCCTACGAGCAGTACTTC
CSVEGPGNGSYEQYF
>TRBJ2-3|15|.|TRBV11-2|.
TGTGCCAGCAGCTTATTTGTAGCGGGCACAGATACGCAGTATTTT
CASSLFVAGTDTQYF
>TRBJ2-4|16|TRBD2|TRBV4-2|.
TGTGCCAGCAGCCAAGATGAGGGGCGGGGGGTAGGCATTCAGTACTTC
CASSQDEGRGVGIQYF
>TRBJ1-1|16|TRBD1|TRBV7-8|.
TGTGCCAGCAGTCAAGTGGTACAGGGGAGAAACACTGAAGCTTTCTTT
CASSQVVQGRNTEAFF
>TRBJ1-1|14|.|TRBV7-6|.
TGTGCCAGCAGCACTTTACAGGGTAGGACTGAAGCTTTCTTT
CASSTLQGRTEAFF
>TRBJ2-1|12|.|TRBV4-2|few
TGTGCCAGCAGCCTACAGGGCAATGAGCAGTTCTTC
CASSLQGNEQFF
>TRBJ1-1|13|.|TRBV6-5|.
TGTGCCAGCAGCCCCCCTGGAGACACTGAAGCTTTCTTT
CASSPPGDTEAFF